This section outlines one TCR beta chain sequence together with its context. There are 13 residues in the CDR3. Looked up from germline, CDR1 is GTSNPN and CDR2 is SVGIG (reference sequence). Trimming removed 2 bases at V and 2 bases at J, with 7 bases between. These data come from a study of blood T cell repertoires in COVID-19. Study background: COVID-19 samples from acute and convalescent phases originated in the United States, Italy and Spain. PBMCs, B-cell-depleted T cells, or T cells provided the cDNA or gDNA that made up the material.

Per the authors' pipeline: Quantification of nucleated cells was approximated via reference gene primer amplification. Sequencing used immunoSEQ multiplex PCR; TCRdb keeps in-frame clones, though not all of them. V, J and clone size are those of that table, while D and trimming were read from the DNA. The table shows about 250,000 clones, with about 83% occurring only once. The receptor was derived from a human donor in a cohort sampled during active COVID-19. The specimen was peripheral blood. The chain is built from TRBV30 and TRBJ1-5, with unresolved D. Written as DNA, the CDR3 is TGTGCCTGGAGTCCCCGCGGCAATCAGCCCCAGCATTTT. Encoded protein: CAWSPRGNQPQHF.